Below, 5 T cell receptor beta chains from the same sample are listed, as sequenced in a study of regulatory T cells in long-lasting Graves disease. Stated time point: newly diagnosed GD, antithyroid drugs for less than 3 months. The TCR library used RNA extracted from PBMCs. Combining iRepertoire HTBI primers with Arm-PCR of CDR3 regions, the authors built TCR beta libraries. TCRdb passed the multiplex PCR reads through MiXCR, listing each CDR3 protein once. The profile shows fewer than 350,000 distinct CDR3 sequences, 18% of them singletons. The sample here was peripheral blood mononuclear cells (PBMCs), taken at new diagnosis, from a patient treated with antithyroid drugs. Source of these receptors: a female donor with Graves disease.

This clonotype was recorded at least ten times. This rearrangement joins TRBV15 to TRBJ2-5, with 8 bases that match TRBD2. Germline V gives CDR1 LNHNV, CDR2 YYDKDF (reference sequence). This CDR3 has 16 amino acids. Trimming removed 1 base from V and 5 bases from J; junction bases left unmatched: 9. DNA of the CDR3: TGTGCCACCAGCAGAGTCTATAGCGGGGCGAGGGAGACCCAGTACTTC. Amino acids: CATSRVYSGARETQYF.

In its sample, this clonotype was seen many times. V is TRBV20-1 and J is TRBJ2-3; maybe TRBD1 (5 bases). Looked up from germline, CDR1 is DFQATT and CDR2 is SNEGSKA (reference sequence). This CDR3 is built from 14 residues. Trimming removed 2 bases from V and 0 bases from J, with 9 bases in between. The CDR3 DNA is TGCAGTGCTAGACAACAGGCGAGCACAGATACGCAGTATTTT. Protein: CSARQQASTDTQYF.

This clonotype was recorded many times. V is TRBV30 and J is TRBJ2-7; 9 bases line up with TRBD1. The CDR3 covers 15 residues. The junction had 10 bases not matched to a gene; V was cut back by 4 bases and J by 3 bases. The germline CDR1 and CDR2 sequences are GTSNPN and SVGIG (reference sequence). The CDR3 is CAWIRTGGPSYEQYF. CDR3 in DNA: TGTGCCTGGATTCGCACAGGGGGCCCTAGCTACGAGCAGTACTTC.

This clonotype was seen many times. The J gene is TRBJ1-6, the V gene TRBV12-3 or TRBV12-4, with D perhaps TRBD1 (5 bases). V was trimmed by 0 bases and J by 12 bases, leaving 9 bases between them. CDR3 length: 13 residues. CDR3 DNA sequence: TGTGCCAGCAGTTTAGCGCTGGGGGAACCCCTCCACTTT. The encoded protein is CASSLALGEPLHF.

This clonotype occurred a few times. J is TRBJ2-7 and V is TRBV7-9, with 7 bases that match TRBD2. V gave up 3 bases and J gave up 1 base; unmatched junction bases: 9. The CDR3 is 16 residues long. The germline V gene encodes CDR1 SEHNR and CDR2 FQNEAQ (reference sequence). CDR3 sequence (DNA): TGTGCCAGCAGCTTCTGGGGTGCTAGCGGTTCCTACGAGCAGTACTTC. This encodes CASSFWGASGSYEQYF.